These 22 T cell receptor beta chains were sequenced from one sample in a study of T cells after yellow fever vaccination. TCRdb processed the 5' RACE reads anew with MiXCR; each CDR3 protein has one entry. The profile shows some 670,000 distinct CDR3 sequences, 9% to 15% of them singletons. The input for sequencing was PBMCs, taken on the day of the yellow fever booster vaccination. Source of these receptors: a man aged 30 to 39 who received the YFV17D yellow fever vaccine.

This rearrangement joins TRBV15 to TRBJ1-1; possibly TRBD1 for D (5 bases). Germline V gene lookup returns CDR1 LNHNV and CDR2 YYDKDF (reference sequence). This CDR3 comprises 17 residues. The V and J ends lost 1 base and 6 bases respectively, with 21 bases between them. CDR3: CATSRAPGAGIVAEAFF. CDR3 in DNA: TGTGCCACCAGCAGAGCTCCCGGGGCAGGGATAGTTGCTGAAGCTTTCTTT.

This clonotype occurred a few times. The chain recombines TRBV7-2 with TRBJ2-4, with unresolved D. The CDR3 contains 12 residues. The V end was cut by 3 bases, the J end by 4 bases, with 4 bases between. CDR1 and CDR2 from the germline V gene are SGHTA and FQGNSA. CDR3 DNA: TGTGCCAGCAGCTTCGGGAAAAACATTCAGTACTTC. This codes for CASSFGKNIQYF.

The chain combines TRBV10-3 with TRBJ2-5; 8 bases map to TRBD1. From germline, CDR1 is ENHRY and CDR2 SYGVKD. With V trimmed by 5 bases and J by 3 bases, 5 bases remained unmatched. This CDR3 has 14 amino acids. CDR3 sequence reads: CAISTLTGEETQYF. CDR3 sequence (DNA): TGTGCCATCAGTACCCTGACAGGGGAAGAGACCCAGTACTTC.

This clonotype was observed many times. Here the CDR3 DNA reads TGTGCCAGCAGTTCGCGGACAGTCGGGGGCTACACCTTC. It translates to CASSSRTVGGYTF. The chain couples TRBV12-3 or TRBV12-4 to TRBJ1-2; tentative D call: TRBD1 (6 bases). Trimming removed 4 bases from V and 8 bases from J, with 14 bases in between. CDR3 length: 13 amino acids.

This chain uses TRBV28 with TRBJ1-2; possible D gene TRBD1, 6 bases. The CDR3 contains 14 residues. From germline, CDR1 is MDHEN and CDR2 SYDVKM. V was shortened by 6 bases and J by 7 bases, with 18 bases between the two germline ends. CDR3 region: CASSLTGSRVGYTF. DNA of the CDR3: TGTGCCAGCAGCCTGACAGGCTCGAGGGTTGGCTACACCTTC.

Ten or more counts support this clonotype. This chain uses TRBV30 with TRBJ2-7; D might be TRBD2 (5 bases). The CDR3 loop spans 13 amino acids. Trimming left V 0 bases short and J 7 bases short, with 13 bases between. Germline V gene data show CDR1 as GTSNPN and CDR2 as SVGIG (reference sequence). This chain's CDR3 is CAWSVTARGEQYF. In DNA form, the CDR3 reads TGTGCCTGGAGTGTTACAGCTCGGGGTGAGCAGTACTTC.

V and J are TRBV3-1 and TRBJ2-2; TRBD1 aligns across 11 bases. The CDR3 consists of 15 residues. Per the germline V gene, CDR1 is LGHDT and CDR2 is YNNKEL (reference sequence). V shed 4 bases, J shed 7 bases, and the junction held 5 bases outside the gene matches. DNA of the CDR3: TGTGCCAGCAGCCTGGGACAGGGGGTTGGCGGGGAGCTGTTTTTT. Its protein product is CASSLGQGVGGELFF.

This clonotype was seen a handful of times. The chain joins TRBV5-4 to TRBJ2-7; D ambiguous. The CDR3 has 13 residues. V lost 4 bases to trimming and J lost 4 bases, with 12 bases between them. CDR1 and CDR2 (germline): SGHNT, YYREEE (reference sequence). In DNA form, the CDR3 reads TGTGCCAGCAGCGTATATAAGGAATACGAGCAGTACTTC. This sequence encodes CASSVYKEYEQYF.

The rearrangement joins TRBV7-2 to TRBJ2-7, with a possible D match to TRBD1 (5 bases). Germline loops: CDR1 SGHTA, CDR2 FQGNSA. Trimming left V 5 bases short and J 3 bases short, with 11 bases between. There are 13 residues in the CDR3. This chain's CDR3 is CASSAAQGYEQYF. CDR3 bases: TGTGCCAGCAGCGCAGCCCAGGGCTACGAGCAGTACTTC.

The chain employs TRBV29-1 and TRBJ2-7; D is possibly TRBD1 (6 bases). The germline CDR1 and CDR2 sequences are SQVTM and ANQGSEA. The CDR3 totals 12 residues. V lost 7 bases to trimming and J lost 5 bases, with 15 bases between them. The CDR3 nucleotides are TGCAGCGCCGTCAGGGGAGTTGACGAGCAGTACTTC. It yields the protein CSAVRGVDEQYF.

The sample holds many counts of this clonotype. This chain links TRBV27 with TRBJ2-7; D possibly matches TRBD1 or TRBD2 (6 bases each). V lost 4 bases and J 4 bases, leaving 14 bases between the germline ends. Germline CDR1 and CDR2: MNHEY and SMNVEV (reference sequence). The CDR3 is 14 amino acids. CDR3 sequence: CASSSGVGGYEQYF. The CDR3 nucleotides are TGTGCCAGCAGTTCAGGGGTGGGAGGTTACGAGCAGTACTTC.

The chain uses TRBV19 and TRBJ2-6; D not resolved. CDR3 length: 15 residues. Trimming removed 4 bases at V and 0 bases at J, with 7 bases between. Germline assignment: CDR1 LNHDA and CDR2 SQIVND (reference sequence). For the CDR3, the DNA is TGTGCCAGTAGTACAGGAAACTCTGGGGCCAACGTCCTGACTTTC. Protein product: CASSTGNSGANVLTF.

This clonotype has only a few counts. This chain connects TRBV6-1 to TRBJ2-3; no reliable D call. This CDR3 is built from 14 residues. The V and J ends lost 4 bases and 2 bases respectively, with 10 bases between them. Per the germline V gene, CDR1 is MNHNS and CDR2 is SASEGT. The CDR3 sequence is CASSVRSSTDTQYF. Here the CDR3 DNA reads TGTGCCAGCAGTGTTAGGAGTTCCACAGATACGCAGTATTTT.

This clonotype has more than one count but fewer than ten. This chain joins TRBV7-6 and TRBJ2-7; D unresolved. From germline, CDR1 is SGHVS and CDR2 FNYEAQ. Trimming cost V 4 bases and J 7 bases, with 17 bases left between them. This CDR3 has 14 residues. CDR3 nucleotide sequence: TGTGCCAGCAGCTCCCCCTCGGCGGCCAATGAGCAGTACTTC. This gives the protein CASSSPSAANEQYF.

V and J are TRBV5-5 and TRBJ1-4; 7 bases align to TRBD1. This CDR3 has 14 amino acids. The V gene end was trimmed by 5 bases and the J gene end by 7 bases; junction bases not matched to a gene: 8. CDR1 is SGHKS and CDR2 is YYEKEE in the germline V gene (reference sequence). The CDR3 bases are TGTGCCAGCAGTACGACAGGGCTGGTTGAAAAACTGTTTTTT. This gives the protein CASSTTGLVEKLFF.

This clonotype occurred a few times. The V call is TRBV20-1, the J call TRBJ2-7, with a weak D call TRBD2 (7 bases). Germline assignment: CDR1 DFQATT and CDR2 SNEGSKA (reference sequence). The V end lost 0 bases, the J end lost 7 bases, and 16 bases lay between the germline ends. There are 14 residues in the CDR3. Here the CDR3 DNA reads TGCAGTGCTAGAGAGGGCGCGGGGGCGCGTGAGCAGTACTTC. Translation: CSAREGAGAREQYF.

This clonotype has a handful of counts. The junction does not match germline at one end; this may be a read error. This chain connects TRBV23-1 to TRBJ2-1; D is possibly TRBD2 (6 bases). TRBV23-1 is an ORF; its function is uncertain. This CDR3 region has 12 residues. The CDR3 DNA reads TGCGCCAGCAGTCAGACTAGTTCGCCCACCCTCTTC. Translation gives CASSQTSSPTLF.

This chain uses TRBV10-3 with TRBJ2-7; D remains ambiguous. V was pared by 3 bases and J by 1 base, with 13 bases between. The germline CDR1 and CDR2 sequences are ENHRY and SYGVKD. The CDR3 totals 15 residues. This CDR3 is CAISDGALFSYEQYF. In DNA form, the CDR3 reads TGTGCCATCAGTGATGGAGCTCTTTTTTCCTACGAGCAGTACTTC.

This clonotype was detected many times. The rearrangement joins TRBV7-2 to TRBJ2-3; TRBD2 might be the D (5 bases). This CDR3 spans 16 amino acids. Germline V gene data show CDR1 as SGHTA and CDR2 as FQGNSA. Trimming removed 5 bases from V and 4 bases from J, with 19 bases in between. This CDR3 reads CASSVLGAGVADTQYF. The CDR3 DNA follows: TGTGCCAGCAGCGTACTGGGAGCCGGGGTCGCAGATACGCAGTATTTT. The full variable domain, its missing parts supplied by reference TRBV7-2 and TRBJ2-3, is GAGVSQSPSNKVTEKGKDVELRCDPISGHTALYWYRQSLGQGLEFLIYFQGNSAPDKSGLPSDRFSAERTGGSVSTLTIQRTQQEDSAVYLCASSVLGAGVADTQYFGPGTRLTVL.

This clonotype was observed a few times. The V call is TRBV5-1, the J call TRBJ2-2; 13 bases line up with TRBD2. Germline V lookup: CDR1 SGHRS, CDR2 YFSETQ. There are 16 residues in the CDR3. J lost 7 bases, V lost 4 bases, and 7 bases had no gene match. CDR3 sequence reads: CASSELAGGFVGELFF. The CDR3 DNA reads TGCGCCAGCAGCGAACTAGCGGGAGGGTTCGTCGGGGAGCTGTTTTTT.

This clonotype has more than one count but fewer than ten. The gene calls are TRBV20-1 and TRBJ2-5, with D perhaps TRBD1 (6 bases). CDR3 size: 12 residues. V lost 5 bases, J lost 5 bases, and 12 bases lay in between. The germline V gene has CDR1 DFQATT and CDR2 SNEGSKA (reference sequence). The CDR3 DNA is TGCAGTGCTTCTGACAGGCGGGAGACCCAGTACTTC. Its translation is CSASDRRETQYF.

This clonotype showed up just a few times. This chain links TRBV28 with TRBJ2-6, with no clear D. Trimming pared 5 bases from V and 2 bases from J, leaving 10 bases between. Per the germline V gene, CDR1 is MDHEN and CDR2 is SYDVKM. The length of the CDR3 is 15 residues. The CDR3 DNA reads TGTGCCAGCAGTCCCCCGGGTGCTGGGGCCAACGTCCTGACTTTC. This gives the protein CASSPPGAGANVLTF.